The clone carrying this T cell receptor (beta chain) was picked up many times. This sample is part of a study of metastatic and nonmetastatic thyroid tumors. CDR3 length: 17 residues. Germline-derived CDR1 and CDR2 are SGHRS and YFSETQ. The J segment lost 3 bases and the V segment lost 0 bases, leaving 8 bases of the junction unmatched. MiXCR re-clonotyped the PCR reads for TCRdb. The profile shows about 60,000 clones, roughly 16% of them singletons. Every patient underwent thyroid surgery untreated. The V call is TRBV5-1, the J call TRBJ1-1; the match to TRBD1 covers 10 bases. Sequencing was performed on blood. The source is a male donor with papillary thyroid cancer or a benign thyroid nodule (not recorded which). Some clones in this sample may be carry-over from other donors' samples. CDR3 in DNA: TGCGCCAGCAGCTTGGTAGGGACAGGGGCAATTTACACTGAAGCTTTCTTT. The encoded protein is CASSLVGTGAIYTEAFF.